This TCR beta chain was captured by sequencing in a study of beta chain features in type 1 diabetes. Overall study results and limits: Among patients with Type 1 diabetes, TCRB CDR3s were moderately but significantly shorter in every one of the four CD4+ subsets. Diminished insertions and augmented deletions at VDJ junctions characterized type 1 diabetes patients.

This clone was seen a few times. Its antigen remains unidentified. Sequencing targeted expressed TCRB transcripts, as all isolated RNA had been reverse transcribed. For naive, central memory and regulatory T cell samples, reads averaged around 3.6 million. The table came from immunoSEQ multiplex PCR; TCRdb's copy has only in-frame clones and leaves some out. There are about 260,000 clones in the sample; roughly a quarter occur only once, and about 0.012% lies in the top ten. Every participating donor gave one draw, a heparinised blood sample averaging about 116 mL. Naive, central memory, regulatory and stem cell-like memory cells within the CD4+ compartment were sorted using CD45RO/CCR7/CD25/CD127/CD95/CD27. CDR3 length: 15 residues. Trimming removed 0 bases from V and 6 bases from J, with 12 bases in between. The germline gives CDR1 SGHTA, CDR2 FQGTGA.

Input material: naive CD4+ T cells from blood. The J gene is TRBJ1-5, the V gene TRBV7-3; TRBD1 might be the D (5 bases). This receptor was taken from a woman in her thirties with type 1 diabetes. The CDR3 is CASSLTSGEGQPQHF. As DNA, the CDR3 is TGTGCCAGCAGCTTAACGTCGGGGGAAGGTCAGCCCCAGCATTTT.